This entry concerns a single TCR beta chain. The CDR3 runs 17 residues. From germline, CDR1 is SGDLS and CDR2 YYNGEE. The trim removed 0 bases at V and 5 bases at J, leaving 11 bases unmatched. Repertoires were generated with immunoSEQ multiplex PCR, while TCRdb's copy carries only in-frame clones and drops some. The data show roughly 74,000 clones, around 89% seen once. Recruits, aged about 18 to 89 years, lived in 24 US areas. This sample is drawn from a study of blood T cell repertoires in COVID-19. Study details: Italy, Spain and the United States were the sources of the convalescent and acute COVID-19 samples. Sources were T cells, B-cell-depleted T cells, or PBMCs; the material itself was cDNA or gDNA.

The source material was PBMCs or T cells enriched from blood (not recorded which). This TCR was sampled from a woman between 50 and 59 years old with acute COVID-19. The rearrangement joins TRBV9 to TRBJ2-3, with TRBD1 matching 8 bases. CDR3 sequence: CASSVVGDRGVIDTQYF. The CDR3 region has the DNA TGTGCCAGCAGCGTAGTAGGCGACAGGGGTGTTATAGATACGCAGTATTTT.